Each of the 26 T cell receptor beta chains below was sequenced from the same sample in a study of a mutant IDH1 vaccine in newly diagnosed glioma. Their recognized antigens are unknown. Data came from immunoSEQ multiplex PCR; TCRdb stores just in-frame clones and leaves some out. The sample yields 30,000 to 40,000 clones, about 92% seen once. Documented time point: week 47, end of study. One vaccine dose held 300 ug of mutant IDH1 20-mer peptide and came with topical imiquimod. The specimen comprised PBMCs, sampled from a glioma patient whose treatment included an IDH1 peptide vaccine. Every receptor here comes from a man aged 35 to 55 with glioma.

The rearrangement joins TRBV19 to TRBJ1-1; D is undetermined. The CDR3 loop spans 13 amino acids. Germline V gene data show CDR1 as LNHDA and CDR2 as SQIVND (reference sequence). The V end lost 3 bases, the J end lost 3 bases, and 8 bases lay between the germline ends. The CDR3 DNA reads as TGTGCCAGTAGTATTACAGCAGACACTGAAGCTTTCTTT. Protein sequence: CASSITADTEAFF.

The chain recombines TRBV27 with TRBJ2-1; the match to TRBD2 covers 12 bases. The CDR3 has 15 amino acids. V dropped 3 bases and J dropped 7; count of bases not matched to a gene: 4. CDR1 is MNHEY and CDR2 is SMNVEV in the germline V gene (reference sequence). The CDR3 is CASSFLAGGPNEQFF. CDR3 in DNA: TGTGCCAGCAGTTTTCTAGCGGGGGGGCCAAATGAGCAGTTCTTC.

J is TRBJ2-7 and V is TRBV6-6; tentatively, D is TRBD1 or TRBD2 (6 bases each). V was shortened by 0 bases and J by 2 bases, with 11 bases between the two germline ends. CDR1 is MNHNY, CDR2 SVGAGI, per germline (reference sequence). The CDR3 covers 15 residues. In DNA, the CDR3 is TGTGCCAGCAGTTACTCGCAGGGGACTCCCTACGAGCAGTACTTC. Translated: CASSYSQGTPYEQYF.

The chain combines TRBV7-2 with TRBJ2-7, with 11 bases lining up with TRBD1. V gave up 0 bases and J gave up 6 bases; unmatched junction bases: 4. Germline CDR1 reads SGHTA; CDR2 reads FQGNSA. The CDR3 runs to 15 residues. This chain's CDR3 is CASSLADRGRSEQYF. Written as DNA, the CDR3 is TGTGCCAGCAGCTTAGCGGACAGGGGGCGGTCCGAGCAGTACTTC.

The table lists this clone with a count of one. The V call is TRBV6-5, the J call TRBJ2-7; 11 nucleotides match TRBD2. Germline V gives CDR1 MNHEY, CDR2 SVGAGI. The CDR3 contains 15 residues. The V segment lost 1 base and the J segment 5 bases; nucleotides outside the gene matches: 4. The CDR3 here is CASSYFTSGSHEQYF. DNA of the CDR3: TGTGCCAGCAGTTACTTCACTAGCGGGAGCCACGAGCAGTACTTC.

The chain employs TRBV5-1 and TRBJ2-7; D may be TRBD2 (5 bases). Germline loops: CDR1 SGHRS, CDR2 YFSETQ. V was pared by 2 bases and J by 6 bases, with 21 bases between. The CDR3 length is 16 residues. The CDR3 here is CASSFATIGIGSEQYF. Here the CDR3 DNA reads TGCGCCAGCAGCTTCGCAACAATCGGGATTGGATCCGAGCAGTACTTC.

The chain employs TRBV7-2 and TRBJ1-5, with TRBD1 matching 8 bases. Unmatched junction bases numbered 4, after V lost 5 bases and J lost 1 base. CDR1 is SGHTA and CDR2 is FQGNSA in the germline V gene. The CDR3 runs 15 residues. The CDR3: CASSLTGGSNQPQHF. The CDR3 DNA reads as TGTGCCAGCAGCCTCACAGGGGGGAGCAATCAGCCCCAGCATTTT.

This chain uses TRBV10-1 with TRBJ2-7; 13 bases match TRBD2. J lost 4 bases, V lost 4 bases, and 10 bases had no gene match. The CDR3 is 17 residues long. From germline, CDR1 is WNHNN and CDR2 SYGVQD (reference sequence). CDR3 loop: CASSAERGTSGKYEQYF. As DNA, the CDR3 is TGCGCCAGCAGTGCCGAGAGGGGGACTAGCGGGAAGTACGAGCAGTACTTC.

The V and J genes are TRBV28 and TRBJ2-5, with TRBD1 matching 12 bases. This CDR3 has 16 amino acids. CDR1 MDHEN and CDR2 SYDVKM come from the germline V gene. V was clipped by 3 bases and J by 1 base; unmatched bases: 3. This chain's CDR3 is CASSFMGQGAQETQYF. Written as DNA, the CDR3 is TGTGCCAGCAGTTTCATGGGACAGGGGGCCCAAGAGACCCAGTACTTC.

This clone was picked up one time. Other DNA sequences in this sample translate to the same CDR3. The chain joins TRBV19 to TRBJ1-3; D gene uncertain. This CDR3 has 13 residues. Deletions cut 5 bases from V and 0 bases from J, with 5 bases between. Germline V lookup: CDR1 LNHDA, CDR2 SQIVND (reference sequence). Written as DNA, the CDR3 is TGTGCCAGTAGTCTGGGCTCTGGAAACACCATATATTTT. It encodes CASSLGSGNTIYF.

The chain is built from TRBV7-9 and TRBJ2-3; D is unresolved. Germline V gene data show CDR1 as SEHNR and CDR2 as FQNEAQ (reference sequence). The CDR3 contains 15 residues. V was clipped by 1 base and J by 6 bases, with 14 bases between them. Here the CDR3 DNA reads TGTGCCAGCAGCTTAGATTCTTTTGTTGGGGATACGCAGTATTTT. Amino acids: CASSLDSFVGDTQYF.

This rearrangement joins TRBV10-3 to TRBJ1-5, with 7 bases fitting TRBD1. The CDR3 contains 14 residues. Looked up from germline, CDR1 is ENHRY and CDR2 is SYGVKD. The V and J ends lost 2 bases and 4 bases, in that order; junction bases with no gene match: 2. CDR3 coding DNA: TGTGCCATCAGTGAGGCACAGGGGAATCAGCCCCAGCATTTT. It specifies CAISEAQGNQPQHF.

V and J are TRBV21-1 and TRBJ2-7; TRBD2, the table's D call, lacks a check against the DNA. TRBV21-1 is a pseudogene segment. This CDR3 comprises 14 residues. The CDR3 spells CASGGVRGTYEQYF. Here the CDR3 DNA reads TGTGCCTCCGGGGGGGTCAGGGGAACCTACGAGCAGTACTTC.

The rearrangement links TRBV7-9 to TRBJ1-2, with TRBD1 matching 7 bases. Germline values: CDR1 SEHNR, CDR2 FQNEAQ (reference sequence). Germline trimming cut 5 bases from V and 4 bases from J; bases unmatched to any gene: 10. This CDR3 comprises 15 residues. The CDR3 spells CASSHSDRLSYGYTF. As DNA, the CDR3 is TGTGCCAGCAGCCACTCGGACAGGTTAAGCTATGGCTACACCTTC.

This chain links TRBV16 with TRBJ1-5, with TRBD1 identical over 7 bases. V dropped 0 bases and J dropped 6; count of bases not matched to a gene: 14. The CDR3 consists of 18 residues. Germline values: CDR1 KGHSY, CDR2 FQNENV. The CDR3 region has the DNA TGTGCCAGCAGCCAATCCCTGAGGGGGCAGGTTTTAGGTCAGCCCCAGCATTTT. This gives the protein CASSQSLRGQVLGQPQHF. The variable domain in full, completed from reference TRBV16 and TRBJ1-5, reads GEEVAQTPKHLVRGEGQKAKLYCAPIKGHSYVFWYQQVLKNEFKFLISFQNENVFDETGMPKERFSAKCLPNSPCSLEIQATKLEDSAVYFCASSQSLRGQVLGQPQHFGDGTRLSIL.

J is TRBJ1-5 and V is TRBV4-1, with a weak D call TRBD1 (5 bases). In germline, CDR1 is MGHRA, CDR2 YSYEKL. This CDR3 has 13 amino acids. Deletions cut 0 bases from V and 10 bases from J, with 10 bases between. The chain's CDR3 is CASSQERTGPQHF. Here the CDR3 DNA reads TGCGCCAGCAGCCAAGAACGCACAGGCCCCCAGCATTTT.

The chain employs TRBV4-1 and TRBJ2-1, with D maybe TRBD2 (6 bases). This CDR3 has 17 amino acids. Germline values: CDR1 MGHRA, CDR2 YSYEKL. The germline V and J ends were trimmed by 4 bases and 5 bases, with 21 bases remaining between them. CDR3 loop: CASSLRVLGTDDNEQFF. The CDR3 nucleotides are TGCGCCAGCAGCCTAAGGGTCCTCGGGACTGACGACAATGAGCAGTTCTTC.

The CDR3 DNA reads as TGTGCCAGCAGCTCAAGGAGGGACCCTGGAAACACCATATATTTT. Its translation is CASSSRRDPGNTIYF. The chain uses TRBV9 and TRBJ1-3, with D possibly matching TRBD1 (5 bases). The CDR3 totals 15 residues. The V gene lost 4 bases and the J gene lost 2 bases, with 13 bases spanning the gap. Germline V CDR1 and CDR2: SGDLS, YYNGEE.

This clone was counted only a few times. CDR3 loop: CASSWGAGGEQYV. In DNA form, the CDR3 reads TGTGCCAGCAGCTGGGGGGCAGGGGGCGAGCAGTACGTC. The chain joins TRBV7-8 to TRBJ2-7; a weak D match, TRBD1 (7 bases). The CDR3 has 13 amino acids. CDR1 and CDR2 (germline): SGHVS, FQNEAQ. V lost 4 bases and J lost 6, with 13 bases in between.

The V gene is TRBV10-3, the J gene TRBJ2-3; TRBD2 matches at 9 bases. Trimming at V came to 7 bases and at J to 0 bases, leaving 2 bases not matched to a gene. CDR1 is ENHRY and CDR2 is SYGVKD in the germline V gene. The CDR3 is 14 amino acids. CDR3 DNA: TGTGCCATCAATAGCGGGGGAAGCACAGATACGCAGTATTTT. Translated: CAINSGGSTDTQYF.

This clone was seen a single time. V is TRBV19 and J is TRBJ2-7, with D uncertain. The CDR3 runs to 12 residues. Germline CDR1 reads LNHDA; CDR2 reads SQIVND (reference sequence). V lost 7 bases and J lost 5, with 12 bases in between. CDR3 DNA sequence: TGTGCCAGTAAAGGGCCTGGGGACGAGCAGTACGTC. Its translation is CASKGPGDEQYV.

This clone was recorded once. This chain joins TRBV28 and TRBJ2-1, with 9 bases matching TRBD1. This CDR3 has 15 amino acids. Losses at the gene ends were 6 bases for V and 6 bases for J; bases not matched to a gene: 9. The germline CDR1 and CDR2 sequences are MDHEN and SYDVKM. The DNA for the CDR3 is TGTGCCAGCAGCCGGACAGGGGCTCGGACCAATGAGCAGTTCTTC. Encoded protein: CASSRTGARTNEQFF.

The rearrangement joins TRBV14 to TRBJ1-2; D is uncertain. Trimming cost V 4 bases and J 13 bases, with 22 bases left between them. Germline V lookup: CDR1 SGHDN, CDR2 FVKESK. The CDR3 extends over 14 amino acids. The CDR3 spells CASSPGGGFGFRTF. The CDR3 DNA follows: TGTGCCAGCAGCCCGGGAGGTGGATTTGGTTTCCGCACCTTC. The variable domain in full, completed from reference TRBV14 and TRBJ1-2, reads EAGVTQFPSHSVIEKGQTVTLRCDPISGHDNLYWYRRVMGKEIKFLLHFVKESKQDESGMPNNRFLAERTGGTYSTLKVQPAELEDSGVYFCASSPGGGFGFRTFGSGTRLTVV.

The rearrangement uses TRBV2 and TRBJ1-1, with TRBD1 as a possible D gene (6 bases). Per germline, CDR1 SNHLY and CDR2 FYNNEI. The CDR3 is 14 amino acids. V lost 6 bases, J lost 2 bases, and 13 bases lay in between. The CDR3 region has the DNA TGTGCCAGCAGGGGAGGGGGGCGTAACACTGAAGCTTTCTTT. Translation: CASRGGGRNTEAFF.

The rearrangement joins TRBV11-2 to TRBJ2-5; 7 bases are a match to TRBD1. CDR1 and CDR2 (germline): SGHAT, FQNNGV. This CDR3 spans 14 amino acids. Losses at the gene ends were 3 bases for V and 5 bases for J; bases not matched to a gene: 6. The CDR3 region is CASSFQGDEETQYF. The CDR3 DNA sequence: TGTGCCAGCAGCTTTCAGGGGGATGAGGAGACCCAGTACTTC.

The chain is built from TRBV5-6 and TRBJ2-7, with D tentatively TRBD1 or TRBD2 (6 bases each). The V end was cut by 2 bases, the J end by 6 bases, with 15 bases between. The germline V gene encodes CDR1 SGHDT and CDR2 YYEEEE. CDR3 length equals 14 residues. Written as DNA, the CDR3 is TGTGCCAGCAGCTTCCCCAGGGGAGGTAGCGAGCAGTACTTC. Its translation: CASSFPRGGSEQYF.